The T cell receptor beta chain under discussion was sequenced for a study of CXCR3-negative and CXCR3-positive naive CD8 T cells (dated by TCRdb to about 2019). Describing the broader study: In total, some 130 million TRB reads were obtained, corresponding to roughly 1.5 +/- 0.3 million reads per library. Data from fewer than 12 donors, pooled across two independent experiments, went into the diversity and physicochemical repertoire analyses. Naive subsets from about 5 donors and memory cells from 3 donors were included in the TRBV-TRBJ cluster analysis. General conclusions and limits of the study: Because surface CD5, which is linked to self-reactivity in mice, was comparable between the naive subsets, TCR interaction strength was also inferred from the physicochemical properties of TRB CDR3s. Within the same donor, TRBV-TRBJ usage looked similar between naive CXCR3-negative and CXCR3-positive cells, but memory cells had distinct patterns. Comparably high repertoire diversity was found in both naive subsets, whereas much lower repertoire diversity was found in memory CD8+ T cells. Freshly isolated PBMCs were used for most assays because CXCR3 expression partially decreased after cryopreservation. Compared with CXCR3-negative naive cells, CXCR3-positive naive cells had TRB CDR3s with higher hydrophobicity (lower Kidera factor 4), lower energy, and higher strength and volume indices.

Concerning this clonotype: Its recognized antigen is unknown.

The CDR3 numbers 15 residues from cysteine through phenylalanine. DNA is not recorded here. Reading the germline V gene (reference sequence) gives CDR1 DFQATT and CDR2 SNEGSKA. Each CD8+ T cell subset was flow-sorted in triplicate, with approximately 300,000 cells per subset placed directly into RLT lysis buffer. To keep memory contaminants out, a stringent definition of naive CD8+ T cells was applied: CD45RO-CCR7+CD27+CD95-. Using standard density gradient centrifugation, peripheral blood mononuclear cells were isolated from buffy coats. A FACSAria III was used to flow-sort naive CD8+ T cells into CXCR3-negative and CXCR3-positive populations. An RNeasy Mini Kit was used to extract total RNA from the sorted cells. Data came from a NextSeq 550. The Human TCR Profiling Kit (MiLaboratory) was used to prepare UMI-labeled 5' RACE TRB cDNA libraries. The full amount of extracted RNA was used for cDNA synthesis, and the full amount of resulting cDNA was used for PCR amplification. Libraries were prepared in parallel using an identical number of PCR cycles. The original methods were these. With a requirement of at least two reads per UMI, MIGEC and MiXCR extracted about 50,000 +/- 10,000 unique UMI-labeled TRB cDNA molecules per library. Each library averaged about 40,000 +/- 10,000 functional in-frame TRB CDR3 nucleotide clonotypes without stop codons. After downsampling to 5000 UMI-labeled TRB molecules per sample, diversity metrics, including normalized Shannon-Wiener and Chao1, were computed in VDJtools. For the central five CDR3 residues, VDJtools calculated physicochemical properties weighted by clonotype size, namely interaction energy, strength, volume and Kidera factor 4. TCRdb reprocessed the reads; each CDR3 protein sequence makes one entry, and DNA is unavailable. These V and J calls originate from TCRdb's pipeline instead of the authors' own analysis. For this sample, the table gives about 150,000 distinct CDR3 sequences. Jointly, the top ten make up 0.49% of the sample.

This chain is built from TRBV20-1 and TRBJ1-4; TCRdb gives TRBD1 as the D gene, but with no DNA this cannot be confirmed. The sequence was collected from a human donor in good health. Some clones in this sample may be carry-over from other donors' samples. Sequencing used naive CXCR3+ CD8+ T cells from blood. The cell subset or site label on this specimen signifies: CD45RO-CCR7+CD27+CD95- naive CD8+ T cells expressing CXCR3 (TNR3+). The CDR3 is CSARSGDRPGGKLFF.